The T cell receptor (beta chain) under discussion was sequenced for a study of blood T cell repertoires in COVID-19. V dropped 5 bases and J dropped 4; count of bases not matched to a gene: 6. Germline V gene lookup returns CDR1 LNHNV and CDR2 YYDKDF (reference sequence). This CDR3 is 16 amino acids long. There are a few counts of this clone. Original analysis: Scientists estimated how many nucleated cells there were by amplifying reference gene primers. Only in-frame clones appear in the TCRdb table, and some are missing; sequencing was by immunoSEQ multiplex PCR. V and J calls plus clone size are reproduced from that table; the DNA served to infer D and trimming. The data show some 150,000 clones, approximately 81% seen once.

The sequence derives from a middle-aged man with acute or convalescent COVID-19. The genes are TRBV15 and TRBJ2-1; 12 nucleotides agree with TRBD2. The material sequenced was peripheral blood. The CDR3 DNA sequence: TGTGCCACCAGCCTAGCGGGGGGGAGTAAATACAATGAGCAGTTCTTC. Amino acids: CATSLAGGSKYNEQFF.